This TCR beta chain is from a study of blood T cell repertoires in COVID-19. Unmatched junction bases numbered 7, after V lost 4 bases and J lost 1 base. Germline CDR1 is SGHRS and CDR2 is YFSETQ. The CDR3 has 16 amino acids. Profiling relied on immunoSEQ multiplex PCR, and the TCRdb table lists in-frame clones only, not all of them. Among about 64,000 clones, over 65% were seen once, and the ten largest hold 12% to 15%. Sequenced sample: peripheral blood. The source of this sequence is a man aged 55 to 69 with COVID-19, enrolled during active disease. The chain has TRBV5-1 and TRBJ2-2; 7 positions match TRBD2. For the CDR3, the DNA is TGCGCCAGCAGCCTAAGGCCTAGCGGGAACACCGGGGAGCTGTTTTTT. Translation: CASSLRPSGNTGELFF.